The 10 T cell receptor beta chains in this list originate from one sample, sequenced in a study of T cell responses to AZD1222 COVID-19 vaccine. The protocol was immunoSEQ multiplex PCR, while the TCRdb copy is restricted to in-frame clones and leaves out a portion. Among 55,000 to 75,000 clones, 85% to 90% were seen once, and the ten largest hold just under 5%. The sequencing used peripheral blood, collected on day 0 of AZD1222 vaccination. These receptor sequences come from an adult in good health.

This chain joins TRBV30 and TRBJ2-7, with D uncertain. Per the germline V gene, CDR1 is GTSNPN and CDR2 is SVGIG (reference sequence). The CDR3 is 11 residues long. V lost 2 bases, J lost 4 bases, and 6 bases lay in between. CDR3 bases: TGTGCCTGGAGTAAATTATACGAGCAGTACTTC. It specifies CAWSKLYEQYF.

J is TRBJ2-2 and V is TRBV11-2, with a weak D call TRBD1 (6 bases). The CDR3 has 16 amino acids. Germline CDR1 SGHAT, CDR2 FQNNGV. Trimming pared 0 bases from V and 3 bases from J, leaving 11 bases between. DNA for the CDR3: TGTGCCAGCAGCTTAGACGGACAGTACGACACCGGGGAGCTGTTTTTT. Its translation is CASSLDGQYDTGELFF.

The V call is TRBV2, the J call TRBJ1-5; D unresolved. The germline gives CDR1 SNHLY, CDR2 FYNNEI. The CDR3 is 13 residues long. V gave up 7 bases and J gave up 0 bases, with 7 bases separating them. CDR3 region: CASMGNSNQPQHF. CDR3 nucleotides: TGTGCCAGCATGGGGAATAGCAATCAGCCCCAGCATTTT.

The chain uses TRBV7-9 and TRBJ1-5; 7 bases fit TRBD1. CDR1 and CDR2 (germline): SEHNR, FQNEAQ (reference sequence). V dropped 5 bases and J dropped 7; count of bases not matched to a gene: 8. CDR3 length: 14 residues. CDR3 region: CASSETGLWQPQHF. CDR3 sequence (DNA): TGTGCCAGCAGCGAGACAGGGTTGTGGCAGCCCCAGCATTTT.

The chain has TRBV20-1 and TRBJ2-5, with D unresolved. The CDR3 runs to 11 residues. The germline V gene has CDR1 DFQATT and CDR2 SNEGSKA (reference sequence). Trimming removed 2 bases from V and 5 bases from J, with 6 bases in between. CDR3 protein: CSARLGETQYF. The CDR3 DNA sequence: TGCAGTGCTAGACTGGGGGAGACCCAGTACTTC.

This sequence joins TRBV19 and TRBJ1-2; 7 bases match TRBD1. CDR3 length equals 16 residues. V trimming: 7 bases; J trimming: 4 bases; junction bases outside the gene matches: 15. Germline CDR1 reads LNHDA; CDR2 reads SQIVND (reference sequence). CDR3 bases: TGTGCCAGTAAGAATCACGGACAGGAGATGTCCTATGGCTACACCTTC. This encodes CASKNHGQEMSYGYTF. Full variable domain (missing parts from reference TRBV19 and TRBJ1-2): DGGITQSPKYLFRKEGQNVTLSCEQNLNHDAMYWYRQDPGQGLRLIYYSQIVNDFQKGDIAEGYSVSREKKESFPLTVTSAQKNPTAFYLCASKNHGQEMSYGYTFGSGTRLTVV.

The rearrangement joins TRBV19 to TRBJ2-7, with TRBD2 as a possible D gene (6 bases). Per germline, CDR1 LNHDA and CDR2 SQIVND (reference sequence). The CDR3 extends over 15 amino acids. Deletions cut 2 bases from V and 0 bases from J, with 11 bases between. DNA of the CDR3: TGTGCCAGTAGTATACCCGGGGGAAGCTCCTACGAGCAGTACTTC. It specifies CASSIPGGSSYEQYF.

The CDR3 coding sequence is TGTGCCAGCAGTTCCAGGACACCCCTAGCAAATTCTTCCCCCGATACGCAGTATTTT. It is translated as CASSSRTPLANSSPDTQYF. This chain uses TRBV27 with TRBJ2-3, with D possibly called TRBD1 or TRBD2 (5 bases each). Between the trimmed V and J ends, which lost 4 bases and 6 bases, there was a span of 29 bases. The CDR3 runs 19 residues. Germline CDR1 and CDR2: MNHEY and SMNVEV (reference sequence).

V is TRBV18 and J is TRBJ2-6; no definite D call. Germline assignment: CDR1 KGHSH and CDR2 LQKENI. The CDR3 runs to 15 residues. V was pared by 6 bases and J by 2 bases, with 11 bases between. The CDR3 sequence is CASSQQKTGANVLTF. The CDR3 DNA reads TGTGCCAGCTCGCAGCAGAAGACTGGGGCCAACGTCCTGACTTTC.

The chain recombines TRBV6-5 with TRBJ1-1, with no clear D. The CDR3 contains 15 residues. V was pared by 2 bases and J by 4 bases, with 14 bases between. Germline CDR1 is MNHEY and CDR2 is SVGAGI. The CDR3 reads CASSYAKRSVTEAFF. The CDR3 bases are TGTGCCAGCAGTTACGCAAAGAGGTCGGTCACTGAAGCTTTCTTT.